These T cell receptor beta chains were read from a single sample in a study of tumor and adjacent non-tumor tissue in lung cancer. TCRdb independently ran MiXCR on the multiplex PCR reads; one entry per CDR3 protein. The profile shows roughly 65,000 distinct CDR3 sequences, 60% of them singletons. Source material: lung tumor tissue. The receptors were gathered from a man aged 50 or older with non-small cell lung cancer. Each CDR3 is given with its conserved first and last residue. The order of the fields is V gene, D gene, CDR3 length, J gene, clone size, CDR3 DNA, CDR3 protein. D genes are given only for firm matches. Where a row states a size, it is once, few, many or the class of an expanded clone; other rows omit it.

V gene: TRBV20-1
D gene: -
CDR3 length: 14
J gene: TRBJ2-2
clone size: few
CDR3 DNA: TGCAGTGTTAGAAAGGGGGGGAACACCGGGGAGCTGTTTTTT
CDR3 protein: CSVRKGGNTGELFF

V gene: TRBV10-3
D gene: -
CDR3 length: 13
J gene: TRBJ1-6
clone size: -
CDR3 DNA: TGTGACATCAGTGAGATAGGGACTTCACCCTTCCACTTT
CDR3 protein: CDISEIGTSPFHF

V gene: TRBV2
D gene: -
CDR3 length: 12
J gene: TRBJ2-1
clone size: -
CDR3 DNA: TGTGCCAGCTCCGGGACCCGCAATGAGAAGTTCTTC
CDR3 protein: CASSGTRNEKFF

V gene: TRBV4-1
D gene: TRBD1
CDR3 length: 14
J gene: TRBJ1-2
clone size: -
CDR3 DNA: TGCGCCAGCGGCCAAGATGACAGGGGGTTTAGCTACACCTTC
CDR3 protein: CASGQDDRGFSYTF

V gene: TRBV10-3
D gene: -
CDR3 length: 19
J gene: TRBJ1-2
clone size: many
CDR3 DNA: TGTGCCATCAGTCAAGACCGGGGGCGGCGCGAACTTCATAACTATGGCTACACCTTC
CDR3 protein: CAISQDRGRRELHNYGYTF

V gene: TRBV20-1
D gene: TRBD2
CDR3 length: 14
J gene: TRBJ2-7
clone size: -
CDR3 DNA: TGCAGTGCTTGGGGACTAGCTGATGACTACGAGCAGTACTTC
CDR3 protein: CSAWGLADDYEQYF

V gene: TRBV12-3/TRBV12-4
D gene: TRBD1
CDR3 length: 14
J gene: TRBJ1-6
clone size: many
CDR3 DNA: TGTGCCAGCAGTTCGGGACAGGGCCATTCACCCCTCCACTTT
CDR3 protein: CASSSGQGHSPLHF

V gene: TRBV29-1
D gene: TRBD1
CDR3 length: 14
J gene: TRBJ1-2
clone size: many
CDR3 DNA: TGCAGCGTTGACCACAGGGGATCAGGCTATGGCTACACCTTC
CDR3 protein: CSVDHRGSGYGYTF

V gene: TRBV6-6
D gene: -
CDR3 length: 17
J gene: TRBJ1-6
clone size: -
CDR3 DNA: TGTGCTAGCAGTTACGGTAAGACGAGCTCCTATAATTCACCCCTCCACTTT
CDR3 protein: CASSYGKTSSYNSPLHF

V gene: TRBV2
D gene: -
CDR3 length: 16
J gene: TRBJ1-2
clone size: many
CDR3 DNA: TGTGCCAGCAGTGAAGCGCTTCGGGGAGGGCACTATGGCTACACCTTC
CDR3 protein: CASSEALRGGHYGYTF

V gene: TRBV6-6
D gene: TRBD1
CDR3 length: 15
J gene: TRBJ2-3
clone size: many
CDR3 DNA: TGTGCCAGCAGTACACAGGGGGCAGACACAGATACGCAGTATTTT
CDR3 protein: CASSTQGADTDTQYF

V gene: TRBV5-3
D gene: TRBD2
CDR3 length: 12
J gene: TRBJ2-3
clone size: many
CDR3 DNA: TGTGCCAGACTACCAAGGGGGACTAGCATCGGGTTT
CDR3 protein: CARLPRGTSIGF

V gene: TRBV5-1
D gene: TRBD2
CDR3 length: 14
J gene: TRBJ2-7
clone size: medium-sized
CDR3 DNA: TGCGCCAGCAGCCTCGGCGGGAGTCACCTCGAGCAGTACTTC
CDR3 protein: CASSLGGSHLEQYF

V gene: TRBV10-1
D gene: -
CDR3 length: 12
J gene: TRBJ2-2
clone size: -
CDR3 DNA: TGCGCCAGTTGTGGAATCACCGGGGAGCCGTTTTTT
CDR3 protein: CASCGITGEPFF

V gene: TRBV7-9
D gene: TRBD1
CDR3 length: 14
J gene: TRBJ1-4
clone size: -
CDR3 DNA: TGTGCCAGCTCGCCGGGACAGCTAGATGAAAAACTGTTTTTT
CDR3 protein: CASSPGQLDEKLFF

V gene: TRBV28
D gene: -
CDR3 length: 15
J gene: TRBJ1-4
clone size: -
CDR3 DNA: TGTACCAGCAGTTTTCGAGCCGCGACGGATGAAAAACTGTTTTTT
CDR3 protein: CTSSFRAATDEKLFF

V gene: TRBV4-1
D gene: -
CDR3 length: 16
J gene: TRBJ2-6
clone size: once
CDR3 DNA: TGCGCCAGCAGCCGACAGACGGTCTCTGAGGCCAACATCCTGACTTTC
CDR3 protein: CASSRQTVSEANILTF

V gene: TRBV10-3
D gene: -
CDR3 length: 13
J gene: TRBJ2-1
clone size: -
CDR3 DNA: TGTGCCGTCAGTGAGTCCCGGGCCGGTGAGCAGTTCTTC
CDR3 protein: CAVSESRAGEQFF